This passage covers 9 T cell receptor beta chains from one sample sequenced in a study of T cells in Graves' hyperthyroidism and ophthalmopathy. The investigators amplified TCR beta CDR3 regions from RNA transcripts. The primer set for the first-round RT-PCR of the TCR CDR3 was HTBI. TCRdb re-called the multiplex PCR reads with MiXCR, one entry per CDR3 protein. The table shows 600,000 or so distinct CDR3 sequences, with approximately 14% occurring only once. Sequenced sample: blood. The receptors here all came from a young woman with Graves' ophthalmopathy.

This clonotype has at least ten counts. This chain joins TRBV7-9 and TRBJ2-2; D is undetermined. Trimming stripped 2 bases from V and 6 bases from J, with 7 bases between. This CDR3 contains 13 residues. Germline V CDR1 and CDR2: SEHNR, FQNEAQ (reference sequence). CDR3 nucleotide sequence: TGTGCCAGCAGCTTACTGTATGCCGGGGAGCTGTTTTTT. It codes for CASSLLYAGELFF.

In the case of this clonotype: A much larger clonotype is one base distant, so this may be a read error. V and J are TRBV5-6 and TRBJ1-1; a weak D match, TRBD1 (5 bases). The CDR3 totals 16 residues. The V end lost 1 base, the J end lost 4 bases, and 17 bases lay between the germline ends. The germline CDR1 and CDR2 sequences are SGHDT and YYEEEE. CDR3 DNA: TGTGCCAGCAGCTTGACAGGATTAGCTATTGGCACTGAAGCTTTCTTT. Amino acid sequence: CASSLTGLAIGTEAFF. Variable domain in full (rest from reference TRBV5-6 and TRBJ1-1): DAGVTQSPTHLIKTRGQQVTLRCSPKSGHDTVSWYQQALGQGPQFIFQYYEEEERQRGNFPDRFSGHQFPNYSSELNVNALLLGDSALYLCASSLTGLAIGTEAFFGQGTRLTVV.

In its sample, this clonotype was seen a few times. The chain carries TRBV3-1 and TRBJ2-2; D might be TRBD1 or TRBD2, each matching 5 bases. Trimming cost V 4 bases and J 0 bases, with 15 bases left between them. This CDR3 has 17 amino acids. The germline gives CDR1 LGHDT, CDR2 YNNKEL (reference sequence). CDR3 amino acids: CASSLGVSPANTGELFF. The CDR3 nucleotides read TGTGCCAGCAGCCTGGGGGTAAGCCCCGCGAACACCGGGGAGCTGTTTTTT.

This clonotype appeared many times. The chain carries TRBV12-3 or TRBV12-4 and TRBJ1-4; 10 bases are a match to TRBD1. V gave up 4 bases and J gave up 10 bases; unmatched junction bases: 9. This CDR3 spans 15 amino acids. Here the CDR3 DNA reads TGTGCCAGCAGTTCCGGCCGGGACAGGGGTTTAAAACTGTTTTTT. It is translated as CASSSGRDRGLKLFF.

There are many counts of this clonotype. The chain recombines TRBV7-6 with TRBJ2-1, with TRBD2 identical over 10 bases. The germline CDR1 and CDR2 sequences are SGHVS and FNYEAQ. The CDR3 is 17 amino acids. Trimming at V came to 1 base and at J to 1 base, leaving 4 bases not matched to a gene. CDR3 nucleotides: TGTGCCAGCAGCTTAGGGCGACTAGCGGGTTCCTACAATGAGCAGTTCTTC. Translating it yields CASSLGRLAGSYNEQFF.

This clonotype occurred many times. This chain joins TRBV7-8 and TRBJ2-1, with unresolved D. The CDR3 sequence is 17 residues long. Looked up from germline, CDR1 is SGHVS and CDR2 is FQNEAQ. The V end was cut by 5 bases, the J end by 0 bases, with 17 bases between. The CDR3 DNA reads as TGTGCCAGCAGCCCAAGATATCGCCTGAGCTCCTACAATGAGCAGTTCTTC. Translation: CASSPRYRLSSYNEQFF.

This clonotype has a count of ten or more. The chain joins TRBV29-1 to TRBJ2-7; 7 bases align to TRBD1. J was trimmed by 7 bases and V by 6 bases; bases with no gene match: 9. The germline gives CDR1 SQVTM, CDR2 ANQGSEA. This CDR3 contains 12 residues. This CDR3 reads CSVSQGLGEQYF. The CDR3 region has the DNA TGCAGCGTCTCACAGGGGTTGGGGGAGCAGTACTTC.

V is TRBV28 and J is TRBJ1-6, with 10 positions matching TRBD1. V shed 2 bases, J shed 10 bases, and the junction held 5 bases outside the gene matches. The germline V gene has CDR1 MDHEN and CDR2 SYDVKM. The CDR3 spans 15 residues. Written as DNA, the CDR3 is TGTGCCAGCAGTTTAGGCGGGACAGGGGACTCACCCCTCCACTTT. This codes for CASSLGGTGDSPLHF.

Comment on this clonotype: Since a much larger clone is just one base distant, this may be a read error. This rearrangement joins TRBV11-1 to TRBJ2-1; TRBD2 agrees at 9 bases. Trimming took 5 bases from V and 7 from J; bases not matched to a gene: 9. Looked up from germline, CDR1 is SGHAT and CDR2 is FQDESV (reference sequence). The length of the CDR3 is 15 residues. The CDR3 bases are TGTGCCAGCAGCCTCGGGGCTAGCGGGAATAATGAGCAGTTCTTC. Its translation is CASSLGASGNNEQFF.